A selection of T cell receptor beta chains follows, all from one sample in a study of PD-1 blockade in classical Hodgkin lymphoma. TCRdb's copy holds only in-frame clones and misses some; the assay was immunoSEQ multiplex PCR. The repertoire includes some 23,000 clones, 65% to 90% of them detected once, and about 18% sits in the top ten. Sequencing used peripheral blood mononuclear cells (PBMCs), obtained before the second cycle of nivolumab. The source of these receptors is a human donor with classical Hodgkin lymphoma. CDR3s include the opening cysteine and the closing phenylalanine or tryptophan. The D gene is left open where the match is weak. Size tells how often a clone was seen (once, few, many) or the class of an expanded clone, and some rows leave it out.

D: NA; J: TRBJ1-4; size: NA; V: TRBV18; DNA: TGTGCCAGCTCACCGCGGACCGTAGTTGCAACTAATGAAAAACTGTTTTTT; CDR3: CASSPRTVVATNEKLFF
D: NA; J: TRBJ2-3; size: NA; V: TRBV9; DNA: TGTGCCAGCAGCGTAGCCGGGGCCACAGATACGCAGTATTTT; CDR3: CASSVAGATDTQYF
D: NA; J: TRBJ2-4; size: NA; V: TRBV5-1; DNA: TGCGCCAGCACCACATCACGGGCCCCAAACATTCAGTACTTC; CDR3: CASTTSRAPNIQYF
D: TRBD2; J: TRBJ2-2; size: NA; V: TRBV2; DNA: TGTGCCAGCCACCAACTAGCGGGGGGGAACACCGGGGAGCTGTTTTTT; CDR3: CASHQLAGGNTGELFF
D: NA; J: TRBJ1-5; size: NA; V: TRBV19; DNA: TGTGCCGCGGCGGGGGCGTCTCTGCAGCCCCAGCATTTT; CDR3: CAAAGASLQPQHF
D: NA; J: TRBJ2-4; size: NA; V: TRBV7-9; DNA: TGTGCCAGCAGCTTAGGGACAGTGGCCTTAAGGGACATTCAGTACTTC; CDR3: CASSLGTVALRDIQYF
D: TRBD2; J: TRBJ2-3; size: NA; V: TRBV9; DNA: TGTGCCAGCGGGACTAGCGGGATCACTAGCACAGATACGCAGTATTTT; CDR3: CASGTSGITSTDTQYF
D: NA; J: TRBJ1-5; size: NA; V: TRBV27; DNA: TGTGCCAGCAGTCCAACCCGGGACGGCTATAGCGGAGTGAGCAATCAGCCCCAGCATTTT; CDR3: CASSPTRDGYSGVSNQPQHF
D: NA; J: TRBJ1-2; size: NA; V: TRBV19; DNA: TGTGCCAGTAGTATTGACAGCCTATACTATGGCTACACCTTC; CDR3: CASSIDSLYYGYTF
D: NA; J: TRBJ2-7; size: NA; V: TRBV5-6; DNA: TGTGCCAGCAGCTTGTTGGACGGGTTCGGATACGAGCAGTACTTC; CDR3: CASSLLDGFGYEQYF
D: NA; J: TRBJ2-1; size: NA; V: TRBV11-1; DNA: TGTGCCAGCGGCATAATCGGAGCTTACAATGAGCAGTTCTTC; CDR3: CASGIIGAYNEQFF
D: TRBD2; J: TRBJ2-3; size: NA; V: TRBV5-6; DNA: TGTGCCAGCAGCTTATTAGCGGGAGATGTGATAGATACGCAGTATTTT; CDR3: CASSLLAGDVIDTQYF
D: NA; J: TRBJ1-2; size: NA; V: TRBV7-9; DNA: TGTGCCAGCAGGGAGGGGACCCTGGGTTATGGCTACACCTTC; CDR3: CASREGTLGYGYTF
D: NA; J: TRBJ1-1; size: NA; V: TRBV29-1; DNA: TGCAGCGTAGCAGCCGACACCCTGAACACTGAAGCTTTCTTT; CDR3: CSVAADTLNTEAFF
D: TRBD2; J: TRBJ2-7; size: NA; V: TRBV9; DNA: TGTGCCAGCAGCGGAGGCATAGCGGGGGGCGGGATCTCCTACGAGCAGTACTTC; CDR3: CASSGGIAGGGISYEQYF
D: NA; J: TRBJ1-2; size: once; V: TRBV19; DNA: TGTGCCAGTAGTAACAGGGATCCTGGCTACACCTTC; CDR3: CASSNRDPGYTF
D: TRBD1; J: TRBJ1-2; size: NA; V: TRBV27; DNA: TGTGCCAGCAGTTTAGGACAGGGAGTCGGCTATGGCTACACCTTC; CDR3: CASSLGQGVGYGYTF
D: NA; J: TRBJ1-2; size: NA; V: TRBV6-5; DNA: TGTGCCAGCAGTTACGGTCAGGCAGACTACTATGGCTACACCTTC; CDR3: CASSYGQADYYGYTF
D: NA; J: TRBJ1-2; size: NA; V: TRBV10-2; DNA: TGCGCCAGCAGTGACAGGGAGGGTGGCTACACCTTC; CDR3: CASSDREGGYTF
D: TRBD2; J: TRBJ2-3; size: NA; V: TRBV6-1; DNA: TGTGCCAGCAGTGCAAAACTAGCGGGGGCCCCCACAGATACGCAGTATTTT; CDR3: CASSAKLAGAPTDTQYF
D: TRBD1; J: TRBJ2-3; size: NA; V: TRBV5-1; DNA: TGCGCCAGCAGCCCCGGGACAGGGGCACCGTATACGCAGTATTTT; CDR3: CASSPGTGAPYTQYF
D: TRBD1; J: TRBJ2-1; size: NA; V: TRBV10-3; DNA: TGTGCCACCTCCAGGGGGAATGAGCAGTTCTTC; CDR3: CATSRGNEQFF
D: NA; J: TRBJ1-5; size: NA; V: TRBV19; DNA: TGTGCCAGTATATCAAGAGGCAGCAATCAGCCCCAGCATTTT; CDR3: CASISRGSNQPQHF
D: NA; J: TRBJ1-3; size: NA; V: TRBV9; DNA: TGTGCCAGCAGCCCCGTAGGGCCCGGAAACACCATATATTTT; CDR3: CASSPVGPGNTIYF
D: NA; J: TRBJ1-2; size: NA; V: TRBV18; DNA: TGTGCCAGCTCCAATTCAACAGGGATTGGTGGCTACACCTTC; CDR3: CASSNSTGIGGYTF
D: TRBD1; J: TRBJ2-7; size: NA; V: TRBV5-1; DNA: TGCGCCAGCAGCTTCGACAGGGGGTCCTACGAGCAGTACTTC; CDR3: CASSFDRGSYEQYF
D: NA; J: TRBJ2-5; size: medium-sized; V: TRBV10-1; DNA: TGCGCCAGCAGTGAGAGCGGAGGGGAGACCCAGTACTTC; CDR3: CASSESGGETQYF
D: NA; J: TRBJ2-5; size: NA; V: TRBV9; DNA: TGTGCCAGCAGCCATAGGCGGGGGCCTAGCGGACAAGAGACCCAGTACTTC; CDR3: CASSHRRGPSGQETQYF
D: NA; J: TRBJ2-5; size: NA; V: TRBV2; DNA: TGTGCCAGCAGTGAAGCTGGCAGGGTGTCGACCCAGTACTTC; CDR3: CASSEAGRVSTQYF
D: NA; J: TRBJ1-2; size: many; V: TRBV7-9; DNA: TGTGCCAGCAGCCGGATACAAGATGGCTACACCTTC; CDR3: CASSRIQDGYTF
D: NA; J: TRBJ2-3; size: NA; V: TRBV18; DNA: TGTGCCAGCTCACCAAATACGGGGAAAGATACGCAGTATTTT; CDR3: CASSPNTGKDTQYF
D: NA; J: TRBJ2-3; size: NA; V: TRBV13; DNA: TGTGCCAGCAGCCCTCGGAGCAAGACGGGCACAGATACGCAGTATTTT; CDR3: CASSPRSKTGTDTQYF
D: NA; J: TRBJ1-4; size: NA; V: TRBV15; DNA: TGTGCCACCAGCAGAGATAGGGTGGGAACTAATGAAAAACTGTTTTTT; CDR3: CATSRDRVGTNEKLFF
D: TRBD2; J: TRBJ2-3; size: NA; V: TRBV10-3; DNA: TGTGCCATCAGTAGACTAGCGGGAGATACAGATACGCAGTATTTT; CDR3: CAISRLAGDTDTQYF
D: NA; J: TRBJ1-4; size: once; V: TRBV19; DNA: TGTGCCAGTAGTCCATCAGGGGCTGGGCTGTTTTTT; CDR3: CASSPSGAGLFF
D: NA; J: TRBJ2-1; size: NA; V: TRBV6-7; DNA: TGTGCCAGCAGTTACCCTTTCCGGCAGGGCCCTGACTATGAGCAGTTCTTC; CDR3: CASSYPFRQGPDYEQFF
D: NA; J: TRBJ2-2; size: NA; V: TRBV19; DNA: TGTGCCAGTAGTATGGGCGACAGAGACCACGGGGAGCTGTTTTTT; CDR3: CASSMGDRDHGELFF
D: TRBD1; J: TRBJ2-2; size: NA; V: TRBV5-1; DNA: TGCGCCAGCAGCGGGAACAGGGGGCCAAGCGGAGACCACGGGGAGCTGTTTTTT; CDR3: CASSGNRGPSGDHGELFF
D: NA; J: TRBJ2-5; size: NA; V: TRBV25-1; DNA: TGTGCCAGCAGTGACAGGGATCAAGAGACCCAGTACTTC; CDR3: CASSDRDQETQYF
D: NA; J: TRBJ2-2; size: few; V: TRBV9; DNA: TGTGCCAGCAGCGTCGGGTTAGTCCACACCGGGGAGCTGTTTTTT; CDR3: CASSVGLVHTGELFF
D: NA; J: TRBJ2-3; size: NA; V: TRBV28; DNA: TGTGCCAGCAGACAGGACACAGATACGCAGTATTTT; CDR3: CASRQDTDTQYF
D: NA; J: TRBJ2-7; size: NA; V: TRBV7-2; DNA: TGTGCCAGCAGCTTAGGAATTGGCGACAGAGCCTACGAGCAGTACTTC; CDR3: CASSLGIGDRAYEQYF
D: NA; J: TRBJ2-3; size: NA; V: TRBV18; DNA: TGTGCCAGCTCACCTAGTGCGGCGACTAGCACAGATACGCAGTATTTT; CDR3: CASSPSAATSTDTQYF
D: NA; J: TRBJ2-7; size: NA; V: TRBV7-9; DNA: TGTGCCAGCAGCCAGTTTGGGGGAGCCACTCCATACGAGCAGTACTTC; CDR3: CASSQFGGATPYEQYF
D: NA; J: TRBJ2-5; size: NA; V: TRBV5-1; DNA: TGCGCCAGCAGCACGGGAGCCTCAGGGGTCGAGACCCAGTACTTC; CDR3: CASSTGASGVETQYF
D: NA; J: TRBJ2-6; size: NA; V: TRBV5-1; DNA: TGCGCCAGCAGCCTGATGGGGACGACCTCTGGGGCCAACGTCCTGACTTTC; CDR3: CASSLMGTTSGANVLTF
D: NA; J: TRBJ1-6; size: NA; V: TRBV25-1; DNA: TGTGCCAGCAGTAAACAGGGAGCCTCCCATAATTCACCCCTCCACTTT; CDR3: CASSKQGASHNSPLHF
D: NA; J: TRBJ2-7; size: NA; V: TRBV5-6; DNA: TGTGCCAGCAGCTTGATCGGAGCCGAGAGCTCCTACGAGCAGTACTTC; CDR3: CASSLIGAESSYEQYF
D: NA; J: TRBJ2-7; size: NA; V: TRBV28; DNA: TGTGCCAGCAGCTCGCGCGTACTGGGGGAGCAGTACTTC; CDR3: CASSSRVLGEQYF
D: NA; J: TRBJ2-3; size: NA; V: TRBV27; DNA: TGTGCCAGCAGGTTAAGACAGCCCACAGATACGCAGTATTTT; CDR3: CASRLRQPTDTQYF